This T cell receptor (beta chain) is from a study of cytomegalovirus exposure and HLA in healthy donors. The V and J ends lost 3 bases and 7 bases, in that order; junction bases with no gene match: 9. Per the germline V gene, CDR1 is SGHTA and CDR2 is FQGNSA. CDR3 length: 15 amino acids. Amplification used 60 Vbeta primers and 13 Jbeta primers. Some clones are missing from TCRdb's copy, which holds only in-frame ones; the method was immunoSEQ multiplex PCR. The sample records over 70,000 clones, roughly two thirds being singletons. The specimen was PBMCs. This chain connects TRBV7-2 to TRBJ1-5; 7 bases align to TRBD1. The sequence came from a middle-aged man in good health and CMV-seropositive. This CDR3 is CASSFNWDSVQPQHF. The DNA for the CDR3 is TGTGCCAGCAGCTTTAATTGGGACAGCGTCCAGCCCCAGCATTTT.